The 15 T cell receptor beta chains reported below all come from one sample, sequenced in a study of Ad26.COV2.S vaccination and SARS-CoV-2 variants. Measured with immunoSEQ multiplex PCR; TCRdb has only the in-frame clones, and not every one. In the table there are more than 120,000 clones, approximately 90% of which are singletons. Sample: peripheral blood, taken after recovery from COVID-19. Receptor source: a human donor who had recovered from COVID-19.

This clone was counted only a few times. The rearrangement links TRBV27 to TRBJ1-2; 7 bases are a match to TRBD1. Germline V CDR1 and CDR2: MNHEY, SMNVEV (reference sequence). V lost 4 bases to trimming and J lost 4 bases; unmatched junction nucleotides: 9. The CDR3 totals 15 residues. The CDR3 region is CASSSNRGLFYGYTF. The CDR3 DNA is TGTGCCAGCAGTTCCAACAGGGGACTCTTCTATGGCTACACCTTC.

This clone has a single count. The chain links TRBV28 to TRBJ1-6, with 8 bases fitting TRBD1. Germline assignment: CDR1 MDHEN and CDR2 SYDVKM. After removal of 3 bases from V and 4 bases from J, the junction contained 5 bases not matched to a gene. The CDR3 runs 16 residues. The CDR3: CASSFYRGGYNSPLHF. The CDR3 nucleotides are TGTGCCAGCAGTTTTTACAGGGGGGGGTATAATTCACCCCTCCACTTT.

The chain is built from TRBV28 and TRBJ2-1, with TRBD1 matching over 12 bases. Germline CDR1 is MDHEN and CDR2 is SYDVKM. With V trimmed by 6 bases and J by 8 bases, 8 bases remained unmatched. This CDR3 contains 15 residues. CDR3 in DNA: TGTGCCAGCAGCGGGACAGGGGGCGCATACCATGAGCAGTTCTTC. This gives the protein CASSGTGGAYHEQFF. Full variable domain (rest looked up from reference TRBV28 and TRBJ2-1): DVKVTQSSRYLVKRTGEKVFLECVQDMDHENMFWYRQDPGLGLRLIYFSYDVKMKEKGDIPEGYSVSREKKERFSLILESASTNQTSMYLCASSGTGGAYHEQFFGPGTRLTVL.

This chain connects TRBV28 to TRBJ1-1; D is perhaps TRBD1 (5 bases). The CDR3 length is 16 residues. Germline V CDR1 and CDR2: MDHEN, SYDVKM. V was shortened by 5 bases and J by 4 bases, with 20 bases between the two germline ends. For the CDR3, the DNA is TGTGCCAGCAGTAACAGGACTTTTCGAGGGGCCACTGAAGCTTTCTTT. It yields the protein CASSNRTFRGATEAFF.

This rearrangement joins TRBV28 to TRBJ2-3, with 10 bases that match TRBD2. Trimming took 1 base from V and 5 from J; bases not matched to a gene: 6. CDR1 is MDHEN, CDR2 SYDVKM, per germline. CDR3 length: 16 residues. CDR3 amino acids: CASSLFPSGGGDTQYF. CDR3 DNA sequence: TGTGCCAGCAGTTTATTTCCTAGCGGGGGTGGAGATACGCAGTATTTT. The whole variable domain, remainder taken from reference TRBV28 and TRBJ2-3, is DVKVTQSSRYLVKRTGEKVFLECVQDMDHENMFWYRQDPGLGLRLIYFSYDVKMKEKGDIPEGYSVSREKKERFSLILESASTNQTSMYLCASSLFPSGGGDTQYFGPGTRLTVL.

This chain uses TRBV7-8 with TRBJ2-7; D remains unclear. Germline CDR1 reads SGHVS; CDR2 reads FQNEAQ. CDR3 length equals 14 residues. Trimming left V 5 bases short and J 1 base short, with 12 bases between. The CDR3 loop reads CASSRLRSSYEQYF. The CDR3 DNA follows: TGTGCCAGCAGCCGTTTGCGTTCTTCCTACGAGCAGTACTTC. Using reference TRBV7-8 and TRBJ2-7 for the parts outside the CDR3, the full variable domain is GAGVSQSPRYKVAKRGQDVALRCDPISGHVSLFWYQQALGQGPEFLTYFQNEAQLDKSGLPSDRFFAERPEGSVSTLKIQRTQQEDSAVYLCASSRLRSSYEQYFGPGTRLTVT.

This chain uses TRBV12-3 or TRBV12-4 with TRBJ2-7, with D uncertain. V lost 4 bases and J 4 bases, leaving 8 bases between the germline ends. This CDR3 is 12 amino acids long. The CDR3 loop reads CASSSQYYEQYF. In nucleotides, the CDR3 is TGTGCCAGCAGTTCCCAGTATTACGAGCAGTACTTC.

This clone was observed a single time. This chain uses TRBV28 with TRBJ2-6; D perhaps matches TRBD1 (6 bases). Trimming pared 4 bases from V and 0 bases from J, leaving 16 bases between. The germline gives CDR1 MDHEN, CDR2 SYDVKM. The CDR3 has 18 amino acids. CDR3 nucleotide sequence: TGTGCCAGCAGTTCCCATACCGGACAGTTCTCTGGGGCCAACGTCCTGACTTTC. Residues: CASSSHTGQFSGANVLTF. The whole variable domain, filled in from reference TRBV28 and TRBJ2-6, reads DVKVTQSSRYLVKRTGEKVFLECVQDMDHENMFWYRQDPGLGLRLIYFSYDVKMKEKGDIPEGYSVSREKKERFSLILESASTNQTSMYLCASSSHTGQFSGANVLTFGAGSRLTVL.

In this sample, this clone turned up once. V gene TRBV27 combines with J gene TRBJ1-1, with D possibly being TRBD1 (5 bases). V lost 8 bases and J lost 1, with 17 bases in between. The CDR3 runs 15 residues. Germline CDR1 and CDR2: MNHEY and SMNVEV (reference sequence). CDR3 in DNA: TGTGCCAGCCCTCTCCCCGGGACGGAGAACACTGAAGCTTTCTTT. Its protein product is CASPLPGTENTEAFF.

The CDR3 loop reads CASSSGQYGYTF. In nucleotides, the CDR3 is TGCGCCAGCAGCTCCGGACAGTATGGCTACACCTTC. The gene calls are TRBV5-1 and TRBJ1-2; D is possibly TRBD1 (6 bases). This CDR3 is 12 amino acids long. V dropped 3 bases and J dropped 5 bases, with 8 bases sitting between them. Germline assignment: CDR1 SGHRS and CDR2 YFSETQ.

The rearrangement uses TRBV10-3 and TRBJ2-1; D is unclear. The germline V gene encodes CDR1 ENHRY and CDR2 SYGVKD. The CDR3 has 11 amino acids. V lost 0 bases and J lost 9, with 3 bases in between. CDR3 coding DNA: TGTGCCATCAGTGAGTCGGGTGAGCAGTTCTTC. This codes for CAISESGEQFF.

The chain couples TRBV19 to TRBJ1-2; no reliable D call. V lost 3 bases, J lost 8 bases, and 13 bases lay in between. Per germline, CDR1 LNHDA and CDR2 SQIVND (reference sequence). The CDR3 sequence is 13 residues long. The CDR3 loop reads CASSMVLRYGYTF. The CDR3 DNA reads TGTGCCAGTAGTATGGTACTCCGTTACGGCTACACCTTC. The full variable domain, its missing parts supplied by reference TRBV19 and TRBJ1-2, is DGGITQSPKYLFRKEGQNVTLSCEQNLNHDAMYWYRQDPGQGLRLIYYSQIVNDFQKGDIAEGYSVSREKKESFPLTVTSAQKNPTAFYLCASSMVLRYGYTFGSGTRLTVV.

The V call is TRBV2, the J call TRBJ1-5; D unclear. The CDR3 is made up of 11 amino acids. Trimming took 5 bases from V and 10 from J, leaving 9 bases between them. Germline values: CDR1 SNHLY, CDR2 FYNNEI. The CDR3 sequence is CASSLVGPQHF. The CDR3 DNA follows: TGTGCCAGCAGTCTAGTAGGACCCCAGCATTTT.

The chain carries TRBV9 and TRBJ1-2, with D possibly TRBD1 on 5 matching bases. CDR1 and CDR2 (germline): SGDLS, YYNGEE. The CDR3 consists of 15 residues. Trimming pared 0 bases from V and 3 bases from J, leaving 12 bases between. CDR3 loop: CASSVGGNGDYGYTF. The CDR3 bases are TGTGCCAGCAGCGTAGGGGGGAACGGGGACTATGGCTACACCTTC. Drawing the rest from reference TRBV9 and TRBJ1-2, the complete variable domain is DSGVTQTPKHLITATGQRVTLRCSPRSGDLSVYWYQQSLDQGLQFLIQYYNGEERAKGNILERFSAQQFPDLHSELNLSSLELGDSALYFCASSVGGNGDYGYTFGSGTRLTVV.

The CDR3 loop reads CASSLGGWDIAKNIQYF. The CDR3 DNA sequence: TGTGCCAGCAGCTTAGGAGGCTGGGATATAGCCAAAAACATTCAGTACTTC. The chain joins TRBV5-5 to TRBJ2-4, with D possibly TRBD2 on 5 matching bases. The CDR3 length is 17 residues. Germline CDR1 is SGHKS and CDR2 is YYEKEE (reference sequence). The V gene lost 2 bases and the J gene lost 0 bases, with 15 bases spanning the gap.